This T cell receptor (beta chain) was recorded in a study of T cell responses to AZD1222 COVID-19 vaccine. Study conclusions and caveats: Repertoire sampling occurred only after the peak T cell response.

Libraries were prepared by immunoSEQ multiplex PCR; TCRdb keeps only in-frame clonotypes and omits some of them. The repertoire holds 95,000 to 150,000 clones, with over 75% as singletons. Worth noting for this clone: Its antigen is unidentified.

V was pared by 8 bases and J by 4 bases, with 11 bases between. From germline, CDR1 is MDHEN and CDR2 SYDVKM. CDR3 length: 12 residues. Material: peripheral blood, obtained on day 0 of AZD1222 vaccination. This chain joins TRBV28 and TRBJ1-1, with D possibly matching TRBD1 (6 bases). This receptor was identified in an adult in good health. In nucleotides, the CDR3 is TGTGCCAGCGACGAAGGGGGCACTGAAGCTTTCTTT. It yields the protein CASDEGGTEAFF.